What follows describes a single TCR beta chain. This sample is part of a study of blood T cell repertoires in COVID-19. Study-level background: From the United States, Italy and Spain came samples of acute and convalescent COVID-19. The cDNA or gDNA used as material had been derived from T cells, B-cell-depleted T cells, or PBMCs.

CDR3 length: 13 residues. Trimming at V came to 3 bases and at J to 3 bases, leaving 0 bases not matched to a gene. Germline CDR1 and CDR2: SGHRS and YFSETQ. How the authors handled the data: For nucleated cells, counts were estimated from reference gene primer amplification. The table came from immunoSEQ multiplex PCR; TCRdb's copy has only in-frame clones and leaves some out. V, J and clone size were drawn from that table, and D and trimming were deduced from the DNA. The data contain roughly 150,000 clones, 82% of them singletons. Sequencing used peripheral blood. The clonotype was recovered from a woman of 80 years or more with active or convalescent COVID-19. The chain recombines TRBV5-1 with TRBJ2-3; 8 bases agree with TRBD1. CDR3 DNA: TGCGCCAGCAGCTGGACAGGGACAGATACGCAGTATTTT. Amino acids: CASSWTGTDTQYF.